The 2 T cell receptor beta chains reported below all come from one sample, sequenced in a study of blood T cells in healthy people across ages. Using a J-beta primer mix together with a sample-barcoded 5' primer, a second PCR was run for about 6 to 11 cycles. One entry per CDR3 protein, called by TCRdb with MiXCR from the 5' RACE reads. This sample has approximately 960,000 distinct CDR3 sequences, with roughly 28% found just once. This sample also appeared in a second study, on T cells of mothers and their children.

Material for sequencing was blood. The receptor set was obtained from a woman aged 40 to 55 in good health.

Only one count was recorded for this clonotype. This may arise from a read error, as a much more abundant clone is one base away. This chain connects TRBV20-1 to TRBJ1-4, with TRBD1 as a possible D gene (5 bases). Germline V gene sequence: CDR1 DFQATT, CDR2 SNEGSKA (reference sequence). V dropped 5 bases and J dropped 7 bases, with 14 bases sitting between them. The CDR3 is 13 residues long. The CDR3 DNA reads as TGCAGTGCTTGTCTCGGGACGGGTGAAAAACTGTTTTTT. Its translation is CSACLGTGEKLFF.

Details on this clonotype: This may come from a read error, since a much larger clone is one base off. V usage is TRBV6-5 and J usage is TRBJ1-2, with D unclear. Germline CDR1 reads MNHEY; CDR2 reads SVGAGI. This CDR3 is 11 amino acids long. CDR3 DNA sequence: TGTACCAGCTTTTCTAACTATGGCTACACCTTC. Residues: CTSFSNYGYTF.